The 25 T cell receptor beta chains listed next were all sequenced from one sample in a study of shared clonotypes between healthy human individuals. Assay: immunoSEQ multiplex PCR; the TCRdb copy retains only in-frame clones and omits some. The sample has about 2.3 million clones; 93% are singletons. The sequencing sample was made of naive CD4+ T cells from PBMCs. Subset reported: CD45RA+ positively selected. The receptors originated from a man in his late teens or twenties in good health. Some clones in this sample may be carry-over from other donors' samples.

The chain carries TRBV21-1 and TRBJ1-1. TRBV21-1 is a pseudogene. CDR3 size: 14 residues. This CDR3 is CASSRGRGRLEAFF. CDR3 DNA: TGTGCCAGCAGCCGGGGGCGGGGGCGCTTGGAAGCTTTCTTT.

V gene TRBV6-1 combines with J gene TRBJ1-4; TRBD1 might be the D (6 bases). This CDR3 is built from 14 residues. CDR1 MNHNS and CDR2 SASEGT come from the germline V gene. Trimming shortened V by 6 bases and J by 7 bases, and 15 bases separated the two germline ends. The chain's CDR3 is CASRQGQGGEKLFF. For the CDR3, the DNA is TGTGCCAGCAGACAGGGCCAAGGAGGTGAAAAACTGTTTTTT.

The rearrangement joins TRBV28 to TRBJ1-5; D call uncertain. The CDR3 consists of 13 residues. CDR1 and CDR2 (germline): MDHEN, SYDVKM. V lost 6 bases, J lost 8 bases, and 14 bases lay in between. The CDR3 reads CASRVWAEEPQHF. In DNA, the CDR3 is TGTGCCAGCAGAGTTTGGGCTGAGGAGCCCCAGCATTTT.

CDR3 DNA sequence: TGTGCCAGTAGTATATGGCCTGAAGCTTTCTTT. Translation gives CASSIWPEAFF. This chain links TRBV19 with TRBJ1-1; D is unresolved. V shed 2 bases and J shed 6 bases, with 4 bases lying between them. Per germline, CDR1 LNHDA and CDR2 SQIVND (reference sequence). The CDR3 totals 11 residues.

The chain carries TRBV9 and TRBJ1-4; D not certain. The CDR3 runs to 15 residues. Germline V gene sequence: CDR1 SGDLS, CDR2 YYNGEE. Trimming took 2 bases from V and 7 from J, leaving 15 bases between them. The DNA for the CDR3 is TGTGCCAGCAGCGTCTTAACGGGCCCGAGTGAAAAACTGTTTTTT. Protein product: CASSVLTGPSEKLFF.

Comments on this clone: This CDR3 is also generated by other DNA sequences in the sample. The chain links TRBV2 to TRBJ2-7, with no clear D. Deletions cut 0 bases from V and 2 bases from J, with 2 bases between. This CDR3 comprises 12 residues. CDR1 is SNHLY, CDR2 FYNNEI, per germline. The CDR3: CASSEATYEQYF. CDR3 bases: TGTGCCAGCAGTGAAGCGACCTACGAGCAGTACTTC.

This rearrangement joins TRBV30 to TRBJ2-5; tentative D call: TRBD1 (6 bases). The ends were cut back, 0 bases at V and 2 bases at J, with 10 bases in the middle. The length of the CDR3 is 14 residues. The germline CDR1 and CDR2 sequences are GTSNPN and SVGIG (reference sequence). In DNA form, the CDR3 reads TGTGCCTGGAGTGTGGGACACTCTCAAGAGACCCAGTACTTC. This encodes CAWSVGHSQETQYF.

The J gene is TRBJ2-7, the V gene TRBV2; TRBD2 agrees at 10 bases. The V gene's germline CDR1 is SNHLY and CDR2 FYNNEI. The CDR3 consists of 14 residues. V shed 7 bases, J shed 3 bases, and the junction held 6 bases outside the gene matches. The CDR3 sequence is CASNPRTSGYEQYF. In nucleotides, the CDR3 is TGTGCCAGCAACCCGCGGACTAGCGGCTACGAGCAGTACTTC.

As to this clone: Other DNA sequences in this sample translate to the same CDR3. CDR3 in amino acids: CASSRTDSNQPQHF. The CDR3 DNA is TGTGCCAGCTCACGAACAGATAGCAATCAGCCCCAGCATTTT. The chain combines TRBV18 with TRBJ1-5, with D unresolved. V lost 4 bases, J lost 0 bases, and 7 bases lay in between. Germline V CDR1 and CDR2: KGHSH, LQKENI. This CDR3 is built from 14 residues.

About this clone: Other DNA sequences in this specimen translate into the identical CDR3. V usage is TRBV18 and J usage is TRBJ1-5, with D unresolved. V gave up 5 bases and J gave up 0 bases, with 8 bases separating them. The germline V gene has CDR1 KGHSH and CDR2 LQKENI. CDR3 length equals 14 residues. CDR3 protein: CASSGSNSNQPQHF. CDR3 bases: TGTGCCAGCTCAGGCTCGAATAGCAATCAGCCCCAGCATTTT. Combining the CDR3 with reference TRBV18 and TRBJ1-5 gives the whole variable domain NAGVMQNPRHLVRRRGQEARLRCSPMKGHSHVYWYRQLPEEGLKFMVYLQKENIIDESGMPKERFSAEFPKEGPSILRIQQVVRGDSAAYFCASSGSNSNQPQHFGDGTRLSIL.

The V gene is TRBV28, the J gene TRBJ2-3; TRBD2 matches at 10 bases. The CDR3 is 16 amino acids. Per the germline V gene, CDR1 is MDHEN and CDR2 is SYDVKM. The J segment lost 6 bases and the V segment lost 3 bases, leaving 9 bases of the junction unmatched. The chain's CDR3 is CASSFPGLAGADTQYF. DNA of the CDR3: TGTGCCAGCAGTTTTCCCGGCCTAGCGGGAGCGGATACGCAGTATTTT.

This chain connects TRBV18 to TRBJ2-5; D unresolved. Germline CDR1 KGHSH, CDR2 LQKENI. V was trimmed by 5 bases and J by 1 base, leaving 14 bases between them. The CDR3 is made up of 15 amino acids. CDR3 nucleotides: TGTGCCAGCTCAACCCAACAGAGGCTCCAAGAGACCCAGTACTTC. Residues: CASSTQQRLQETQYF.

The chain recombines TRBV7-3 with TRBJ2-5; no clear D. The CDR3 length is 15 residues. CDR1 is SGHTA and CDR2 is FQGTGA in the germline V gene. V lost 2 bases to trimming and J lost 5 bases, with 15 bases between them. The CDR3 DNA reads TGTGCCAGCAGCTTACTCCCCAGCGTTGGGGAGACCCAGTACTTC. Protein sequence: CASSLLPSVGETQYF.

CDR3 region: CASSFMTLAANYEQYF. In DNA form, the CDR3 reads TGTGCCAGCAGTTTCATGACGCTAGCGGCCAACTACGAGCAGTACTTC. This chain uses TRBV28 with TRBJ2-7; TRBD2 matches 7 bases. The CDR3 runs to 16 residues. V gave up 3 bases and J gave up 3 bases; unmatched junction bases: 11. In germline, CDR1 is MDHEN, CDR2 SYDVKM.

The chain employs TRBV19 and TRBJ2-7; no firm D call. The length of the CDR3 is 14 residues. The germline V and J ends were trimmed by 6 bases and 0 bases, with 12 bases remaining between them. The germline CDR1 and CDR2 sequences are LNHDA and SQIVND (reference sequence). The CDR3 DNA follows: TGTGCCAGTAGCGGCAGCCCTTACTCCTACGAGCAGTACTTC. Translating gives CASSGSPYSYEQYF.

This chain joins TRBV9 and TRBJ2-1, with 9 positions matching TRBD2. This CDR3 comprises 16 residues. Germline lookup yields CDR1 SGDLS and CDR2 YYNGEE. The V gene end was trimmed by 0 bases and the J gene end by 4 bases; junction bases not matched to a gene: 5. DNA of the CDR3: TGTGCCAGCAGCGTAGCTGCGGGAGGGGCTTACAATGAGCAGTTCTTC. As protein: CASSVAAGGAYNEQFF.

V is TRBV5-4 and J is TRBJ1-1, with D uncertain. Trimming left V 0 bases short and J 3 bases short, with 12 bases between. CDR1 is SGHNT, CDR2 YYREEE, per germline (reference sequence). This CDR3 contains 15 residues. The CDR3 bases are TGTGCCAGCAGCTTGGTGGGCCTCGGGGACACTGAAGCTTTCTTT. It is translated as CASSLVGLGDTEAFF.

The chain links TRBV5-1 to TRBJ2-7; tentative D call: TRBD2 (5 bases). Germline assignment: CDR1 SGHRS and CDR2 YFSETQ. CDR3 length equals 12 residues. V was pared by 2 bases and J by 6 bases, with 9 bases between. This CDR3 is CASSFGVTEQYF. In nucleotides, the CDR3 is TGCGCCAGCAGCTTCGGGGTAACCGAGCAGTACTTC.

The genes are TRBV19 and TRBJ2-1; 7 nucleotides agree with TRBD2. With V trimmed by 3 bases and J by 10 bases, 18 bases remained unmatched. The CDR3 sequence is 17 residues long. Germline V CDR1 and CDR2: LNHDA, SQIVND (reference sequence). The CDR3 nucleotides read TGTGCCAGTAGTATTTTGTGGGACTCGCGGGAGTTCCGAGAGCAGTTCTTC. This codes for CASSILWDSREFREQFF. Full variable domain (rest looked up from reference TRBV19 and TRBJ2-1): DGGITQSPKYLFRKEGQNVTLSCEQNLNHDAMYWYRQDPGQGLRLIYYSQIVNDFQKGDIAEGYSVSREKKESFPLTVTSAQKNPTAFYLCASSILWDSREFREQFFGPGTRLTVL.

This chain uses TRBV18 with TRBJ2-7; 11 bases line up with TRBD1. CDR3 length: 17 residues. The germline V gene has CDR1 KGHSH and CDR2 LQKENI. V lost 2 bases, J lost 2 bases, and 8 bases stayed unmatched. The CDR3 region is CASSPVTPGQGAYEQYF. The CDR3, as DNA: TGTGCCAGCTCACCAGTCACACCGGGACAGGGGGCCTACGAGCAGTACTTC.

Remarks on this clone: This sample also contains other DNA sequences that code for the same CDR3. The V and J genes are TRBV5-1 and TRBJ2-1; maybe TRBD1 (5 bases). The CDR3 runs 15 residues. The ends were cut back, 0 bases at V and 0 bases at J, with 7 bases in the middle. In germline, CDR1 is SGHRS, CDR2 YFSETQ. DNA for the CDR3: TGCGCCAGCAGCTTGGAGGGGAACTCCTACAATGAGCAGTTCTTC. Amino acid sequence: CASSLEGNSYNEQFF.

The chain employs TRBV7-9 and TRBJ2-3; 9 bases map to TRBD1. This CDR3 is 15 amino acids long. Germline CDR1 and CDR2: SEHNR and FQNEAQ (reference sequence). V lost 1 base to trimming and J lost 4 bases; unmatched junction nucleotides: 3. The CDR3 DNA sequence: TGTGCCAGCAGCTTAGACAGGGGGCGGTCAGATACGCAGTATTTT. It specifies CASSLDRGRSDTQYF.

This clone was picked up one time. CDR3 region: CASSSRDRKGEKLFF. The CDR3 DNA sequence: TGTGCCAGCAGTTCCCGGGACCGAAAAGGGGAAAAACTGTTTTTT. This chain uses TRBV6-6 with TRBJ1-4; D is possibly TRBD1 (5 bases). CDR1 MNHNY and CDR2 SVGAGI come from the germline V gene (reference sequence). This CDR3 contains 15 residues. V dropped 4 bases and J dropped 8 bases, with 17 bases sitting between them.

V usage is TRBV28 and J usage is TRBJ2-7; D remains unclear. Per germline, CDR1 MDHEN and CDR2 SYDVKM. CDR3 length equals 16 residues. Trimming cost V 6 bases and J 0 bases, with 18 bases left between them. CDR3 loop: CASSPPGPRSSYEQYF. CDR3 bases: TGTGCCAGCAGCCCCCCGGGCCCCAGGAGCTCCTACGAGCAGTACTTC.

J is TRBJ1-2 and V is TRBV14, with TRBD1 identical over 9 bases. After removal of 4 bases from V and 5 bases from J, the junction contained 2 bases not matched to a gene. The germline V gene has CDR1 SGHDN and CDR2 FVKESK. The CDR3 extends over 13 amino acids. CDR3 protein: CASSPGQGYGYTF. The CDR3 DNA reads TGTGCCAGCAGCCCTGGACAGGGGTATGGCTACACCTTC.